This entry lists 5 T cell receptor beta chains sequenced from one sample in a study of control samples from healthy donors and cancer patients. TCRdb's table, derived via immunoSEQ multiplex PCR, lists solely in-frame clones and lacks some. In the table there are 150,000 to 180,000 clones, over 85% of which are singletons. Sequenced sample: blood. These TCRs come from a man between 50 and 59 years old in good health.

The chain has TRBV11-3 and TRBJ2-7; no clear D. Germline lookup yields CDR1 SGHNT and CDR2 YENEEA. The CDR3 is made up of 13 amino acids. V was clipped by 2 bases and J by 6 bases, with 11 bases between them. DNA of the CDR3: TGTGCCAGCAGCTTAATGCAGGTTTCCGAGCAGTACTTC. This translates into CASSLMQVSEQYF.

This sequence joins TRBV5-3 and TRBJ2-7; maybe TRBD1 (5 bases). TRBV5-3 is filed as an ORF, its function uncertain. V was pared by 7 bases and J by 6 bases, with 14 bases between. This CDR3 comprises 12 residues. The CDR3 is CARVLLGLEQYF. CDR3 DNA sequence: TGTGCCAGAGTACTTTTGGGGCTCGAGCAGTACTTC.

This clone showed up just once. The chain couples TRBV18 to TRBJ2-7; a possible D gene is TRBD1 (6 bases). The CDR3 extends over 14 amino acids. Trimming pared 0 bases from V and 2 bases from J, leaving 8 bases between. The germline V gene encodes CDR1 KGHSH and CDR2 LQKENI. The DNA of the CDR3 is TGTGCCAGCTCACCACCCAGGGGAGCCTACGAGCAGTACTTC. Translating gives CASSPPRGAYEQYF.

V and J are TRBV6-2 or TRBV6-3 and TRBJ2-1, with 7 bases aligning to TRBD2. After removal of 4 bases from V and 9 bases from J, the junction contained 3 bases not matched to a gene. In germline, CDR1 is MNHEY, CDR2 SVGEGT. The CDR3 runs 12 residues. The CDR3 nucleotides are TGTGCCAGCAGTTTCCGGACTAGTGAGCAGTTCTTC. Protein: CASSFRTSEQFF.

J is TRBJ2-1 and V is TRBV19; TRBD1 matches 9 bases. The CDR3 consists of 16 residues. Looked up from germline, CDR1 is LNHDA and CDR2 is SQIVND (reference sequence). After removal of 5 bases from V and 0 bases from J, the junction contained 5 bases not matched to a gene. The CDR3 reads CASSPRTGASYNEQFF. The CDR3 nucleotides read TGTGCCAGTAGTCCAAGGACAGGGGCCTCCTACAATGAGCAGTTCTTC.